Detailed here is one TCR beta chain. The specificity of this receptor is unknown. It has no much larger one-base neighbor in the sample; base qualities were not kept. These data originate in a study of blood T cell repertoires in COVID-19 (dated by TCRdb to between 2020 and 2021). Regarding the research as a whole: The collaborator samples originated in the United States, Italy and Spain and spanned the acute and convalescent phases of COVID-19. A de-identified subject ID, COVID-19 status, age in years and sex were almost always included in the sample metadata. HLA class I and class II types, where available, came from metadata supplied by the sample provider rather than from assay-based typing. The material from the prospective study consisted of cDNA or gDNA derived from T cells, B-cell-depleted T cells, or PBMCs. Samples came from the ongoing ImmuneRACE study (first 160 participants) plus 1,254 subjects from 6 global collaborators. The dataset comprised deeply sampled blood TCRbeta repertoires from subjects exposed to, actively infected with, or recovered from COVID-19. The repertoires were released in a freely available public database meant as a resource for research on the immune response to SARS-CoV-2.

The collaborating institutions used their own protocols to collect whole blood in K2EDTA tubes. For TCRbeta analysis, collaborators shipped samples in one of three forms: frozen whole blood, isolated PBMCs, or DNA extracted from either of those sample types. The immunoSEQ Assay, a bias-controlled multiplex PCR, was used to amplify TCRbeta CDR3 regions from genomic DNA. Concerning the study's data processing: The number of nucleated cells in each sample was estimated by amplification of reference gene primers within the assay. To quantify the absolute abundance of each unique TCRbeta CDR3 rearrangement, sequence reads were collapsed and filtered. For each sample, productive Simpson clonality was calculated as the square root of Simpson's diversity index across productive rearrangements. TCRdb re-hosts the immuneACCESS table, in-frame sequences only. Its copies lack some clones; in the studies checked, an unresolved V gene accounts for under half of them, and the cause for the rest is not known. The DNA was the basis for D and trimming; V, J and clone size are from that table. This sample holds some 700,000 clones; 70% to 90% were observed only once. The ten largest clones capture approximately 0.25% of the sample.

From a lookup of the germline V gene (reference sequence), CDR1 and CDR2 are SEHNR and FQNEAQ. V loses 4 bases of germline sequence and J loses 0 bases, and the interval between the two ends is 12 bases. Measured from the cysteine to the phenylalanine, the CDR3 is 15 residues long. Just the 45-base CDR3 DNA is kept, in frame starting at base 1. Results and caveats for the whole study, not just this receptor: Clinical and demographic metadata were provided uncurated, with the amount varying by source and participant.

This TCR was recovered from a woman aged 18-30 years with acute or convalescent COVID-19. The sample was peripheral blood. The V and J segments used are TRBV7-9 and TRBJ1-1, and possibly TRBD1, on 5 matching bases. The DNA reads as follows: TGTGCCAGCAGCTCGCCACAGGACATGAACACTGAAGCTTTCTTT. This encodes CASSSPQDMNTEAFF.